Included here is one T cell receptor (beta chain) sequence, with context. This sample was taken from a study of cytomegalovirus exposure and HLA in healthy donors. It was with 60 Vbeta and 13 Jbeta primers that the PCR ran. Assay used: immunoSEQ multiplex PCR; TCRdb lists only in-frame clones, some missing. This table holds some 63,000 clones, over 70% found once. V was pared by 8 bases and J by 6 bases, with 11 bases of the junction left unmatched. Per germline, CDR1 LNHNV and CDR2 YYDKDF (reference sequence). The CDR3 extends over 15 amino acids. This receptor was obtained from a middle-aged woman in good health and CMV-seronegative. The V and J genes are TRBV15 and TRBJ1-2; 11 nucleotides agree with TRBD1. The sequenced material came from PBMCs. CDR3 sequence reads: CATWDRGGIIHGYTF. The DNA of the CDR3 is TGTGCCACCTGGGACAGGGGGGGAATCATCCATGGCTACACCTTC.